This T cell receptor (beta chain) was captured by sequencing in a study of shared clonotypes between healthy human individuals. Evenly divided among several immunoSEQ plates was the genomic DNA of each subset. Assay used: immunoSEQ multiplex PCR; TCRdb lists only in-frame clones, some missing. The sample contains about 1.1 million clones, approximately 77% of which appear only once. The junction had 12 bases not matched to a gene; V was cut back by 0 bases and J by 7 bases. There are 17 residues in the CDR3. Germline CDR1 reads KGHSH; CDR2 reads LQKENI. Sequencing input: memory CD4+ T cells from PBMCs. Subset denoted: CD45RA-negative fraction. This sequence was found in a man between 18 and 29 years old in good health. Some clones in this sample may be carry-over from other donors' samples. The gene calls are TRBV18 and TRBJ2-1; 7 bases align to TRBD2. CDR3 nucleotides: TGTGCCAGCTCACCACCCGGCGGGAGAAGGGCGTCTAATGAGCAGTTCTTC. Encoded protein: CASSPPGGRRASNEQFF.